This T cell receptor (beta chain) was recovered during a study of cytomegalovirus exposure and HLA in healthy donors. Looked up from germline, CDR1 is MNHNS and CDR2 is SASEGT. With 2 bases removed from V and 8 bases from J, the gap between germline ends came to 9 bases. The CDR3 loop spans 12 amino acids. The PCR had 60 Vbeta and 13 Jbeta primers. Using immunoSEQ multiplex PCR, the repertoire was profiled, and TCRdb retains in-frame clones only, with some absent. Here the sample spans 170,000 or so clones, less than 90% being singletons. The receptor was isolated from a boy aged 2-9 years in good health and CMV-seronegative. The specimen was PBMCs. The genes are TRBV6-1 and TRBJ1-2; no clear D gene. The CDR3 region has the DNA TGTGCCAGCAGTGAACGCTCACGGGGCTACACCTTC. This encodes CASSERSRGYTF.